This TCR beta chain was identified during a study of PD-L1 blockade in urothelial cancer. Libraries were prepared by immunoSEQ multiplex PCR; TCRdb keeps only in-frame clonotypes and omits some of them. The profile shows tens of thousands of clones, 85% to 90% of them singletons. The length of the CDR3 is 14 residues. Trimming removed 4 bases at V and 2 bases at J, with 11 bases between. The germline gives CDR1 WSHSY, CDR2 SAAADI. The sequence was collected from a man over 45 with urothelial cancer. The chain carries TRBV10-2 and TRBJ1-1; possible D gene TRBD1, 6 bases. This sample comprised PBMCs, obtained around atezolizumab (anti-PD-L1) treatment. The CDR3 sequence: CASSAGAFNTEAFF. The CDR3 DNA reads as TGCGCCAGCAGTGCAGGGGCCTTCAACACTGAAGCTTTCTTT.